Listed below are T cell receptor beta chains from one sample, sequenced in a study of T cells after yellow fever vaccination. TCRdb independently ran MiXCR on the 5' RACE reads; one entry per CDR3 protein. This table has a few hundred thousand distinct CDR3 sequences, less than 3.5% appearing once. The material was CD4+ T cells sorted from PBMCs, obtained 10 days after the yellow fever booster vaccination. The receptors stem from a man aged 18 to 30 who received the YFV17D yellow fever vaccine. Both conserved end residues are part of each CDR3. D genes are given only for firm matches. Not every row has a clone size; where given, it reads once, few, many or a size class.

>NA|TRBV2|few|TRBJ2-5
CASSGGLVSKTQYF
TGTGCCAGCAGCGGAGGACTCGTCTCGAAGACCCAGTACTTC
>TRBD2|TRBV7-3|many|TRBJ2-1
CASSPGLAGYNEQFF
TGTGCCAGCAGCCCGGGACTAGCGGGCTACAATGAGCAGTTCTTC
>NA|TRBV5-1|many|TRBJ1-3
CASSPVVSAGRRASGNTIYF
TGCGCCAGCAGTCCTGTCGTATCCGCGGGCCGCCGGGCCTCTGGAAACACCATATATTTT
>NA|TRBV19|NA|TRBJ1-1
CASSPQGSHTEAFF
TGTGCCAGTAGTCCTCAGGGATCTCACACTGAAGCTTTCTTT
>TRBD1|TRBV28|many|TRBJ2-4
CASSLGWGQLGAKNIQYF
TGTGCCAGCAGTTTAGGGTGGGGACAGCTCGGGGCCAAAAACATTCAGTACTTC
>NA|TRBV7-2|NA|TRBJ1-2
CARETVYGYTF
TGTGCCAGGGAGACAGTCTATGGCTACACCTTC
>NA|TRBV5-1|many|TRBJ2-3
CASSQNADTQYF
TGCGCCAGCAGCCAAAATGCGGATACGCAGTATTTT
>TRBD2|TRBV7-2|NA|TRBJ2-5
CASSLGSGRGTTQETQYF
TGTGCCAGCAGCTTAGGTTCCGGGCGGGGGACGACCCAAGAGACCCAGTACTTC
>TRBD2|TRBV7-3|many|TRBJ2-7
CASSRGGADEQYF
TGTGCCAGCAGCCGCGGGGGGGCCGACGAGCAGTACTTC
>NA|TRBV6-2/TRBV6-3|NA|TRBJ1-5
CASDGWGNQPQHF
TGTGCCAGCGACGGTTGGGGCAATCAGCCCCAGCATTTT
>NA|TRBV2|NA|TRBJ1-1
CASTSGANTEAFF
TGTGCCAGCACCTCCGGGGCGAACACTGAAGCTTTCTTT
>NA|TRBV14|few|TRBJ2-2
CASSHDRYTGELFF
TGTGCCAGCAGCCATGACCGGTACACCGGGGAGCTGTTTTTT
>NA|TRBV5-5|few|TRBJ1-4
CASSPGQSTRKLFF
TGTGCCAGCAGCCCAGGACAGTCGACGAGAAAACTGTTTTTT
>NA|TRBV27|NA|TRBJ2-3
CASSSYNTDTQYF
TGTGCCAGCAGTTCATACAACACAGATACGCAGTATTTT
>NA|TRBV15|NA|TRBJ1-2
CATSRERGYGYTF
TGTGCCACCAGCAGGGAACGAGGGTATGGCTACACCTTC
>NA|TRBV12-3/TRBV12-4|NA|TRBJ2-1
CASSSAGRTEQFF
TGTGCCAGCAGCTCGGCGGGGAGGACTGAGCAGTTCTTC
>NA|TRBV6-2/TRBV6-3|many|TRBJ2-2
CASSSPVVWATGELFF
TGTGCCAGCAGTTCCCCCGTGGTGTGGGCCACCGGGGAGCTGTTTTTT
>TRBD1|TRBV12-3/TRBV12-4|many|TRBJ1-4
CASSLWDRNEKLFF
TGTGCCAGCAGTTTATGGGACAGGAATGAAAAACTGTTTTTT
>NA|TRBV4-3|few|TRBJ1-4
CASSQEPTGEKLFF
TGCGCCAGCAGCCAAGAGCCTACAGGGGAAAAACTGTTTTTT
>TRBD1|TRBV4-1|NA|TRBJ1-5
CASSQGQGPRSQPQHF
TGCGCCAGCAGCCAGGGACAGGGCCCTAGGAGTCAGCCCCAGCATTTT
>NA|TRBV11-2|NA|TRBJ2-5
CASSLGSTQYF
TGTGCCAGCAGCTTAGGGTCAACCCAGTACTTC
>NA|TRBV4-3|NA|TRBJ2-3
CASSQGGPGRADTQYF
TGCGCCAGCAGCCAAGGGGGGCCGGGAAGGGCAGATACGCAGTATTTT
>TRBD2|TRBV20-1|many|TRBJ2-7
CSAGGRFEQYF
TGCAGTGCCGGCGGGAGATTCGAGCAGTACTTC
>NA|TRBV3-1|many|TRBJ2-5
CASSPGFGFQETQYF
TGTGCCAGCAGCCCCGGGTTCGGTTTCCAAGAGACCCAGTACTTC
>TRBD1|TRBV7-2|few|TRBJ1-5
CASTPGTGIYQPQHF
TGTGCCAGCACTCCGGGGACAGGGATATATCAGCCCCAGCATTTT
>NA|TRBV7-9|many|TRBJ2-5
CASSSVRGFQETQYF
TGTGCCAGCAGCTCCGTCCGGGGATTCCAAGAGACCCAGTACTTC
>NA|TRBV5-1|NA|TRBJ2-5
CASSLGLYQETQYF
TGCGCCAGCAGCTTGGGGTTGTACCAAGAGACCCAGTACTTC
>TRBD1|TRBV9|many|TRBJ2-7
CASSVGQGVNEQYF
TGTGCCAGCAGCGTAGGACAGGGGGTTAACGAGCAGTACTTC